The present entry profiles one T cell receptor (beta chain) with its context. Its antigen target is currently unknown. No qualities accompany the bases; no much larger clone lies one base away. The source of the sample is a study of T cells in localized non-small cell lung cancer (dated by TCRdb to 2020 to 2021). Regarding the research as a whole: The study analyzed T cell repertoires of 236 early-stage NSCLC patients, comparing tumors and uninvolved tumor-adjacent lungs. The cohort comprised 200 to 300 treatment-naïve NSCLC patients with resected, localized lung tumors. NSCLC patients had a mean age of around 70 years, and around 130 were male and about 98 female. Overall results and qualifications from the work: The highest T cell clonality was observed in uninvolved tumor-adjacent lung, where clonality exceeded that of tumor, suggesting that antigenic responses were more focused in uninvolved tumor-adjacent lung. A median of approximately 53 of the top 100 tumor clones turned up in the paired uninvolved adjacent lung, and 25 to 35 of those clones also ranked among the top 100 of that same adjacent lung. Because multi-region tumor sequencing was not performed, intratumor heterogeneity could not be ruled out. Because the study design was exploratory, TCR variables were selected using unadjusted p-values without false-discovery rate correction. Longer overall survival was associated with higher T cell density in blood, whereas shorter survival was associated with higher clonality in adjacent lung.

Counted from cysteine to phenylalanine, this CDR3 has 12 amino acids. Only the CDR3 region is kept as DNA, spanning 36 bases read in frame from base 1. Based on the germline V gene, the CDR1 and CDR2 sequences are SGHAT and FQNNGV. Trimming removed 1 base from V and 2 bases from J, leaving 0 bases between the germline ends. At diagnosis, peripheral blood, uninvolved tumor-adjacent lung and tumor were collected and stored as a combination of fresh-frozen and FFPE material. For TCR repertoire profiling, blood samples were analyzed as peripheral blood mononuclear cells. The immunoSEQ Assay was used to sequence TCR beta CDR3 regions from DNA. The original pipeline was this. T cell density was computed as TCR beta template counts normalized to usable DNA estimated by amplifying housekeeping genes. Richness was estimated using the preseqR package, with extrapolation to 400,000 templates for PBMC samples and to 120,000 templates for tissue samples. Clonality was defined by subtracting Pielou's evenness from one. Differential abundance testing on productive amino-acid clonotypes, with a minimum total count of 5 and an alpha of 0.1, was used to identify tissue-enriched TCRs. The Jaccard Index and the Morisita Overlap Index were used to measure how much the repertoires overlapped between compartments. GLIPH grouped TCR beta CDR3s together with public tetramer-defined viral CDR3s, and a viral motif had to include at least three viral sequences and show V-gene enrichment. This is the immuneACCESS table as TCRdb keeps it, with only in-frame sequences that have V and J called. A part of the clones is gone; compared with another copy, unresolved V genes explain less than half, and the rest is unexplained. Clone size and V and J calls were adopted from that table, with D and trimming inferred from the DNA. Recorded for this sample are over 20,000 clones; roughly nine tenths of them occurred a single time. Jointly, the top ten make up approximately 30% of the sample.

The sequence was collected from a male donor at least 60 years old with stage I squamous cell lung carcinoma. The specimen was peripheral blood, collected before any cancer treatment. The receptor chain draws on TRBV11-2 and TRBJ1-3, with the D gene too uncertain to name. The bases are TGTGCCAGCAGCTTAGCTGGAAACACCATATATTTT. It codes for CASSLAGNTIYF.